The rows below give T cell receptor beta chains drawn from one sample of a study of T cell responses to AZD1222 COVID-19 vaccine. Profiling relied on immunoSEQ multiplex PCR, and the TCRdb table lists in-frame clones only, not all of them. The sample carries 100,000 to 150,000 clones, 80% to 95% recorded once. The sequencing here drew on peripheral blood, taken on day 0 of MenACWY control vaccination. The source of these receptors is an adult in good health. Both conserved end residues are part of each CDR3. D genes are given only for firm matches. Size tells how often a clone was seen (once, few, many) or the class of an expanded clone, and some rows leave it out.

15,TRBD1,-,TRBV5-1,TRBJ2-1,TGCGCCAGCACCCGACAGGGTAATTCCTACAATGAGCAGTTCTTC,CASTRQGNSYNEQFF
14,-,-,TRBV7-3,TRBJ2-3,TGTGCCAGCAGCTTAACCATGGCTCCAGATACGCAGTATTTT,CASSLTMAPDTQYF
14,TRBD1,once,TRBV9,TRBJ1-3,TGTGCCAGCAGCAGGACAGGGGCTGGAAACACCATATATTTT,CASSRTGAGNTIYF
12,TRBD1,-,TRBV12-3/TRBV12-4,TRBJ1-3,TGTGCCAGCAGTTTAGGAAGGGACAGAAAATTATTT,CASSLGRDRKLF
17,TRBD1,-,TRBV11-3,TRBJ2-4,TGTGCCAGCAGCTCGGAGACAGGGGTATTTGGCAAAAACATTCAGTACTTC,CASSSETGVFGKNIQYF
13,-,-,TRBV10-1,TRBJ2-1,TGCGCCAGCCCCGCTAAGTTGTTCAATGAGCAGTTCTTC,CASPAKLFNEQFF
19,TRBD1,-,TRBV27,TRBJ2-6,TGTGCCAGCAGTCCCCCCCCGGGACAGCCTGCCTCTGGGGCCAACGTCCTGACTTTC,CASSPPPGQPASGANVLTF
15,TRBD1,few,TRBV19,TRBJ2-5,TGTGCCAGTAGTCCCAGGGGGAGTATGGAAGAGACCCAGTACTTC,CASSPRGSMEETQYF
14,-,-,TRBV7-8,TRBJ1-5,TGTGCCAGCAGCTCGACAGAAACTAATCAGCCCCAGCATTTT,CASSSTETNQPQHF
15,-,-,TRBV6-2/TRBV6-3,TRBJ2-4,TGTGCCAGCAGTTACGAGTGGGTTTCCAAAAACATTCAGTACTTC,CASSYEWVSKNIQYF
14,TRBD1,-,TRBV5-4,TRBJ2-3,TGTGCCAGCAGAACGGGACAGAACACAGATACGCAGTATTTT,CASRTGQNTDTQYF
14,-,-,TRBV10-3,TRBJ2-2,TGTGCCATCCAGACGGGACAGAACACCGGGGAGCTGTTTTTT,CAIQTGQNTGELFF
15,TRBD1,-,TRBV6-2/TRBV6-3,TRBJ1-5,TGTGCCAGCAGTTACGTCAGGGGGAGCAATCAGCCCCAGCATTTT,CASSYVRGSNQPQHF
13,-,-,TRBV6-1,TRBJ1-5,TGTGCCAGCAGTGATGACAGCGCTCAGCCCCAGCATTTT,CASSDDSAQPQHF
14,-,-,TRBV3-1/TRBV3-2,TRBJ2-2,TGTGCCAGCAGCCCCGGGATTCACACCGGGGAGCTGTTTTTT,CASSPGIHTGELFF
17,TRBD2,-,TRBV4-1,TRBJ2-2,TGCGCCAGCAGCCAAGCGCCTAGCGGGAGGAACACCGGGGAGCTGTTTTTT,CASSQAPSGRNTGELFF
14,-,-,TRBV10-3,TRBJ1-1,TGTGCCATCAGTGAGTCTTGGGTTTCCACTGAAGCTTTCTTT,CAISESWVSTEAFF
14,-,-,TRBV28,TRBJ2-1,TGTGCCAGCAGTTTTCGGTTAGCCCACAATGAGCAGTTCTTC,CASSFRLAHNEQFF
11,-,few,TRBV18,TRBJ1-1,TGTGCCAGCTCAGGGAACACTGAAGCTTTCTTT,CASSGNTEAFF
13,-,-,TRBV28,TRBJ2-4,TGTGCCAGCAGCGTTACAGGGCTTTTTGCTCAGTACTTC,CASSVTGLFAQYF
14,-,-,TRBV19,TRBJ2-7,TGTGCCAGTAGTATAGCGGCAGGGACCTACGAGCAGTACTTC,CASSIAAGTYEQYF
14,-,-,TRBV28,TRBJ2-1,TGTGCCAGCAGTCTTGGGGGACCTTACAATGAGCAGTTCTTC,CASSLGGPYNEQFF
13,-,-,TRBV11-2,TRBJ1-1,TGTGCCAGCAGCGGTACCATGAACACTGAAGCTTTCTTT,CASSGTMNTEAFF
18,TRBD2,-,TRBV7-9,TRBJ2-3,TGTGCCAGTGAGGGAGACAGTGCTAGCGGGGGCCGGGAAGATACGCAGTATTTT,CASEGDSASGGREDTQYF
13,-,-,TRBV27,TRBJ1-1,TGTGCCAGCAGTTTTTTTCTGAACACTGAAGCTTTCTTT,CASSFFLNTEAFF
15,TRBD1,-,TRBV7-9,TRBJ2-2,TGTGCCAGCAGTACCTGGACAGGGGGCACCGGGGAGCTGTTTTTT,CASSTWTGGTGELFF
17,-,-,TRBV15,TRBJ1-6,TGTGCCACCAGCAGATTTAGGGGGGAAGGGATAAATTCACCCCTCCACTTT,CATSRFRGEGINSPLHF
17,TRBD2,-,TRBV7-2,TRBJ2-1,TGTGCCAGCAGCCCGCACCATCCGGGACTAGCGGGAAGTGAGCAGTTCTTC,CASSPHHPGLAGSEQFF
13,TRBD1,-,TRBV10-3,TRBJ1-2,TGTGCCATCAGCGGACAGGGGGCAGGTGGCTACACCTTC,CAISGQGAGGYTF
16,-,-,TRBV28,TRBJ1-6,TGTGCCAGCAGTTTGCAGAGTAATACTCTTGGTTCACCCCTCCACTTT,CASSLQSNTLGSPLHF
12,-,-,TRBV5-1,TRBJ1-2,TGCGCCAGCAGCTTGGTGGGTGACGGCTACACCTTC,CASSLVGDGYTF
13,-,-,TRBV11-3,TRBJ2-2,TGTGCCAGCAGCTTAGATCGCCGGGGGGAGCTGTTTTTT,CASSLDRRGELFF
15,TRBD2,-,TRBV27,TRBJ2-1,TGTGCCAGCAGTCCTCAGCGGGGCTCCTACAATGAGCAGTTCTTC,CASSPQRGSYNEQFF
15,TRBD1,-,TRBV5-4,TRBJ2-7,TGTGCCAGCAGCTCCGACAGGGGAGCGTCCTACGAGCAGTACTTC,CASSSDRGASYEQYF
13,-,-,TRBV5-1,TRBJ1-4,TGCGCCAGCAGCGACCGGGTCAATGAAAAACTGTTTTTT,CASSDRVNEKLFF
11,-,-,TRBV7-9,TRBJ2-2,TGTGCCAGATGGGTGACCGGGGAGCTGTTTTTT,CARWVTGELFF
16,-,once,TRBV19,TRBJ2-1,TGTGCCACCACACTAGGAAGTCCTCACTCCTACAATGAGCAGTTCTTC,CATTLGSPHSYNEQFF
19,TRBD1,-,TRBV4-2,TRBJ2-3,TGTGCCAGCAGCCGGGAGGCGGGACGGACAGGGGGCATCACAGATACGCAGTATTTT,CASSREAGRTGGITDTQYF
14,TRBD1,-,TRBV2,TRBJ1-2,TGTGCCAGCACCCGACAGGGAGACTACCATGGCTACACCTTC,CASTRQGDYHGYTF
16,TRBD2,-,TRBV4-2,TRBJ2-5,TGTGCCAGCAGCCATGAATTTGGCGGGGGGGCAGAGACCCAGTACTTC,CASSHEFGGGAETQYF
17,-,-,TRBV10-1,TRBJ1-1,TGCGCCAGCAGTGAGGCTGTGGGGGGCGAGGCGAACACTGAAGCTTTCTTT,CASSEAVGGEANTEAFF
16,TRBD1,-,TRBV7-9,TRBJ2-1,TGTGCCAGCAGCCACCGGGGACAGGCGATCTACAATGAGCAGTTCTTC,CASSHRGQAIYNEQFF
13,-,-,TRBV6-5,TRBJ1-2,TGTGCCAGCACCGACACTGATAACTATGGCTACACCTTC,CASTDTDNYGYTF
16,TRBD1,once,TRBV5-5,TRBJ1-6,TGTGCCAGCAGCTGGAACGGACAGGGCAATAATTCACCCCTCCACTTT,CASSWNGQGNNSPLHF
17,TRBD1,-,TRBV7-9,TRBJ2-5,TGTGCCAGCAGCTCCGGGACGGGACAGAGAACTCTAGAGACCCAGTACTTC,CASSSGTGQRTLETQYF
15,-,-,TRBV12-5,TRBJ1-2,TGTGCTAGTGGTTTGTCAGTGGGGGCCCTAGGTGGCTACACCTTC,CASGLSVGALGGYTF
13,-,-,TRBV28,TRBJ2-1,TGTGCCAGCAGGGACACGGGCGGCAATGAGCAGTTCTTC,CASRDTGGNEQFF
15,TRBD2,-,TRBV19,TRBJ2-1,TGTGCCAGTACTAGTAGCGGGAGTTCCTACAATGAGCAGTTCTTC,CASTSSGSSYNEQFF
13,-,-,TRBV27,TRBJ1-1,TGTGCCAGCAGTTGGGGCGGAAACACTGAAGCTTTCTTT,CASSWGGNTEAFF
15,-,-,TRBV28,TRBJ1-5,TGTGCCAGCAGTCCCAATGGGGCTAGCAATCAGCCCCAGCATTTT,CASSPNGASNQPQHF
16,-,-,TRBV24-1,TRBJ2-1,TGTGCCACCAGTGAATTCGACAGGCCCTCCTACAATGAGCAGTTCTTC,CATSEFDRPSYNEQFF
16,-,-,TRBV14,TRBJ2-3,TGTGCCAGCAGCCAAGCATCCGGCGGGGTTGCAGATACGCAGTATTTT,CASSQASGGVADTQYF
15,-,-,TRBV5-1,TRBJ2-1,TGCGCCAGCAGTCTCCTCTCGGCGGGTAACAATGAGCAGTTCTTC,CASSLLSAGNNEQFF
15,TRBD2,-,TRBV30,TRBJ2-7,TGTGCCGGCATACATAGCGGGAGGGCTACCTACGAGCAGTACTTC,CAGIHSGRATYEQYF
15,-,-,TRBV15,TRBJ2-5,TGTGCCACCAGCAGTCGCCGCGGTGGGCGAGAGACCCAGTACTTC,CATSSRRGGRETQYF
18,-,-,TRBV27,TRBJ1-6,TGTGCCAGCAGTTTATTGTGGGGGGAAAGGCGGTATAATTCACCCCTCCACTTT,CASSLLWGERRYNSPLHF
10,-,-,TRBV27,TRBJ2-1,TGTGCCAGCAGTTTTTATGAGCAGTTCTTC,CASSFYEQFF
15,TRBD1,-,TRBV2,TRBJ2-7,TGTGCCAGCACTCTAACGGAGGGACAGGGTTACGAGCAGTACTTC,CASTLTEGQGYEQYF